A few counts support the clone carrying this T cell receptor (beta chain). The data originate from a study of T-cell memory formation after mild COVID-19. TCRdb re-called the 5' RACE reads with MiXCR, one entry per CDR3 protein. This table holds roughly 130,000 distinct CDR3 sequences, approximately 6.3% found once. V was pared by 2 bases and J by 0 bases, with 12 bases of the junction left unmatched. Per germline, CDR1 KGHSH and CDR2 LQKENI. The CDR3 totals 19 residues. The sequenced sample was PBMCs or a T cell subset sorted from them (not recorded which). The rearrangement uses TRBV18 and TRBJ2-3, with 9 bases fitting TRBD2. The clonotype comes from an adult woman who had mild COVID-19 (a few samples of this study predate the infection). Cell type and time point are not known. The CDR3 is CASSPGGTGLARSTDTQYF. CDR3 DNA: TGTGCCAGCTCACCAGGTGGTACCGGACTAGCGCGAAGCACAGATACGCAGTATTTT.